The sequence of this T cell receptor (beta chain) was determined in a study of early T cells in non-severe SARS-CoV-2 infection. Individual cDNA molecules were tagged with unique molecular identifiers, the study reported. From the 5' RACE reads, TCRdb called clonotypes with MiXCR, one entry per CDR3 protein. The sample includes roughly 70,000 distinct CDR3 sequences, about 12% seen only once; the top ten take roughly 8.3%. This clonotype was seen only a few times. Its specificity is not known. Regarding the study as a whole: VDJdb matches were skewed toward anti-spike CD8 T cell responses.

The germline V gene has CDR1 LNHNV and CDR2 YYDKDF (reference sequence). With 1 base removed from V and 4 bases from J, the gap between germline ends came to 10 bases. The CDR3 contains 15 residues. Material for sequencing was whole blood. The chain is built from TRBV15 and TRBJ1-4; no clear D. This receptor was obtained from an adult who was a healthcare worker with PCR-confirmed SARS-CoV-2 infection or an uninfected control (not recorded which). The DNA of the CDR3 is TGTGCCACCAGCAGAGTAGGGCAGAGTAATGAAAAACTGTTTTTT. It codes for CATSRVGQSNEKLFF. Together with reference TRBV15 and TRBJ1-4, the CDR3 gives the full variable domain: DAMVIQNPRYQVTQFGKPVTLSCSQTLNHNVMYWYQQKSSQAPKLLFHYYDKDFNNEADTPDNFQSRRPNTSFCFLDIRSPGLGDTAMYLCATSRVGQSNEKLFFGSGTQLSVL.